This TCR beta chain was sequenced during a study of T cells after yellow fever vaccination. Study at large: In the case of low-cell-number fractions, SMART-Seq v4 Ultra Low Input was used for preparation. Overall study results and limits: Weaker, the secondary response peaked sooner, at day 5 versus 15.

Note on this clonotype: The antigen is not known.

UMIs were added to TCR cDNA along with a universal primer site when it was made by 5'RACE template switching. TCRdb recomputed calls from the 5' RACE reads with MiXCR, one row per CDR3 protein. The sample holds around 500,000 distinct CDR3 sequences, 21% seen once. The starting material was PBMCs, obtained roughly 20 days after the first yellow fever vaccination. This clonotype was sampled from a man aged 18-30 years who received the YFV17D yellow fever vaccine.

The CDR3 is CASSWGQGGYEQYF. CDR3 DNA sequence: TGTGCCAGCAGCTGGGGACAGGGAGGATACGAGCAGTACTTC. J is TRBJ2-7 and V is TRBV7-9; 9 positions match TRBD1. V lost 4 bases to trimming and J lost 4 bases; unmatched junction nucleotides: 5. From germline, CDR1 is SEHNR and CDR2 FQNEAQ (reference sequence). The CDR3 length is 14 residues. Combining the CDR3 with reference TRBV7-9 and TRBJ2-7 gives the whole variable domain DTGVSQNPRHKITKRGQNVTFRCDPISEHNRLYWYRQTLGQGPEFLTYFQNEAQLEKSRLLSDRFSAERPKGSFSTLEIQRTEQGDSAMYLCASSWGQGGYEQYFGPGTRLTVT.